Below are 25 T cell receptor beta chains sequenced from a single sample in a study of blood T cell repertoires in COVID-19. Assay: immunoSEQ multiplex PCR; the TCRdb copy retains only in-frame clones and omits some. Here the sample spans about 63,000 clones, approximately 85% being singletons. Input material: peripheral blood. Source of these receptors: a human donor in a cohort sampled during active COVID-19.

The chain couples TRBV6-1 to TRBJ2-5; 11 bases agree with TRBD2. Per the germline V gene, CDR1 is MNHNS and CDR2 is SASEGT. The CDR3 loop spans 16 amino acids. The trim removed 2 bases at V and 2 bases at J, leaving 4 bases unmatched. CDR3 in DNA: TGTGCCAGCAGTGAATGGGTAGCGGGAGGGCAAGAGACCCAGTACTTC. Translated, it gives CASSEWVAGGQETQYF.

This chain joins TRBV18 and TRBJ2-2, with TRBD1 matching over 7 bases. CDR1 and CDR2 (germline): KGHSH, LQKENI. With V trimmed by 3 bases and J by 6 bases, 10 bases remained unmatched. CDR3 length: 16 residues. For the CDR3, the DNA is TGTGCCAGCTCACCCAGGGGGACAACCGAGGCCGGGGAGCTGTTTTTT. Protein product: CASSPRGTTEAGELFF. Complete variable domain (other parts from reference TRBV18 and TRBJ2-2): NAGVMQNPRHLVRRRGQEARLRCSPMKGHSHVYWYRQLPEEGLKFMVYLQKENIIDESGMPKERFSAEFPKEGPSILRIQQVVRGDSAAYFCASSPRGTTEAGELFFGEGSRLTVL.

The chain has TRBV5-1 and TRBJ2-1, with D possibly matching TRBD1 (7 bases). Germline V lookup: CDR1 SGHRS, CDR2 YFSETQ. The V and J ends lost 5 bases and 0 bases respectively, with 12 bases between them. This CDR3 spans 15 amino acids. CDR3 bases: TGCGCCAGCAGTCCTCAGGGGGGCTCCTACAATGAGCAGTTCTTC. It codes for CASSPQGGSYNEQFF.

This chain links TRBV6-6 with TRBJ1-2; 7 nucleotides line up with TRBD1. J was trimmed by 6 bases and V by 6 bases; bases with no gene match: 4. Germline assignment: CDR1 MNHNY and CDR2 SVGAGI (reference sequence). CDR3 length equals 12 residues. The CDR3 region is CASSRQGDGYTF. DNA of the CDR3: TGTGCCAGCAGCCGACAGGGTGATGGCTACACCTTC.

The V and J genes are TRBV9 and TRBJ1-2; 8 bases line up with TRBD1. There are 14 residues in the CDR3. V shed 1 base, J shed 7 bases, and the junction held 6 bases outside the gene matches. CDR1 and CDR2 from the germline V gene are SGDLS and YYNGEE. The CDR3 bases are TGTGCCAGCAGCGTATCAGGGGGCGCGGTTGGCTACACCTTC. It yields the protein CASSVSGGAVGYTF.

This rearrangement joins TRBV30 to TRBJ2-7, with TRBD2 matching 9 bases. The CDR3 spans 16 residues. The trim removed 1 base at V and 6 bases at J, leaving 13 bases unmatched. From germline, CDR1 is GTSNPN and CDR2 SVGIG (reference sequence). The CDR3 here is CAWSALSGRASFEQYF. CDR3 in DNA: TGTGCCTGGAGTGCCCTTAGCGGGAGAGCTTCTTTCGAGCAGTACTTC.

V is TRBV7-9 and J is TRBJ2-5; D possibly corresponds to TRBD2 (5 bases). The V gene lost 4 bases and the J gene lost 5 bases, with 20 bases spanning the gap. Germline values: CDR1 SEHNR, CDR2 FQNEAQ (reference sequence). The CDR3 contains 16 residues. CDR3 sequence reads: CASSSSYSKGWETQYF. As DNA, the CDR3 is TGTGCCAGCAGCTCTAGCTATAGTAAGGGATGGGAGACCCAGTACTTC. Together with reference TRBV7-9 and TRBJ2-5, the CDR3 gives the full variable domain: DTGVSQNPRHKITKRGQNVTFRCDPISEHNRLYWYRQTLGQGPEFLTYFQNEAQLEKSRLLSDRFSAERPKGSFSTLEIQRTEQGDSAMYLCASSSSYSKGWETQYFGPGTRLLVL.

Notes on this clone: The junction and the germline gene differ at one end; a read error may be behind it. The rearrangement links TRBV3-1 (or the pseudogene TRBV3-2) to TRBJ2-5; TRBD1 aligns across 8 bases. Germline V gene data show CDR1 as LGHDT and CDR2 as YNNKEL (reference sequence). The CDR3 is 14 residues long. CDR3 bases: TGTGCCAGCAGCCCCTGGACAGGGCAAGTGACCCAGTACTTC. Its translation: CASSPWTGQVTQYF.

The chain employs TRBV4-2 and TRBJ1-4; tentative D call: TRBD1 (6 bases). This CDR3 comprises 16 residues. V lost 4 bases and J 2 bases, leaving 14 bases between the germline ends. CDR1 LGHNA and CDR2 YNFKEQ come from the germline V gene. This chain's CDR3 is CASSREGGTTNEKLFF. DNA of the CDR3: TGTGCCAGCAGCCGGGAGGGGGGAACCACTAATGAAAAACTGTTTTTT.

V is TRBV7-2 and J is TRBJ2-3; a possible D gene is TRBD2 (5 bases). The V end lost 6 bases, the J end lost 3 bases, and 16 bases lay between the germline ends. Germline V gene data show CDR1 as SGHTA and CDR2 as FQGNSA. The CDR3 consists of 15 residues. The CDR3 protein is CASRVTRKETDTQYF. Here the CDR3 DNA reads TGTGCCAGCAGGGTTACTAGAAAAGAAACAGATACGCAGTATTTT.

The chain joins TRBV11-3 to TRBJ2-1; 9 positions agree with TRBD2. V was clipped by 3 bases and J by 6 bases; unmatched bases: 3. The CDR3 totals 14 residues. Germline CDR1 SGHNT, CDR2 YENEEA. CDR3 sequence reads: CASSLGTSPNEQFF. CDR3 DNA sequence: TGTGCCAGCAGCTTGGGGACTAGCCCCAATGAGCAGTTCTTC.

This clone has only a few counts. This chain links TRBV2 with TRBJ1-3; no reliable D call. The CDR3 runs 12 residues. Per germline, CDR1 SNHLY and CDR2 FYNNEI. Trimming cost V 9 bases and J 8 bases, with 14 bases left between them. In DNA, the CDR3 is TGTGCCAGTCTTGGCGACGGAGACACCATATATTTT. Its protein is CASLGDGDTIYF.

J is TRBJ2-3 and V is TRBV10-1; no firm D call. The CDR3 has 14 residues. V was trimmed by 3 bases and J by 2 bases, leaving 9 bases between them. CDR1 is WNHNN, CDR2 SYGVQD, per germline (reference sequence). This chain's CDR3 is CASSDRGLTDTQYF. CDR3 bases: TGCGCCAGCAGTGATCGCGGCCTCACAGATACGCAGTATTTT.

The V call is TRBV5-1, the J call TRBJ1-4, with D possibly matching TRBD1 (5 bases). The CDR3 has 13 residues. Germline V gene lookup returns CDR1 SGHRS and CDR2 YFSETQ. The V end was cut by 7 bases, the J end by 8 bases, with 15 bases between. The CDR3 sequence: CASSPDSGEKLFF. CDR3 coding DNA: TGCGCCAGCTCCCCTGACAGTGGGGAAAAACTGTTTTTT.

The gene calls are TRBV6-5 and TRBJ2-7; TRBD2 matches 7 bases. CDR3 length: 13 amino acids. CDR1 and CDR2 (germline): MNHEY, SVGAGI. Unmatched junction bases numbered 4, after V lost 6 bases and J lost 2 bases. The CDR3 loop is CASSPGGPYEQYF. The CDR3 DNA reads TGTGCCAGCAGCCCGGGGGGACCCTACGAGCAGTACTTC.

This chain uses TRBV5-6 with TRBJ2-1; 7 bases are shared with TRBD2. Germline assignment: CDR1 SGHDT and CDR2 YYEEEE. The CDR3 length is 14 residues. V trimming: 2 bases; J trimming: 4 bases; junction bases outside the gene matches: 3. Here the CDR3 DNA reads TGTGCCAGCAGCTTCAGGCGGGGGTACAATGAGCAGTTCTTC. Encoded protein: CASSFRRGYNEQFF.

The chain recombines TRBV7-2 with TRBJ2-5, with 11 bases lining up with TRBD2. CDR1 is SGHTA, CDR2 FQGNSA, per germline. The CDR3 is made up of 15 amino acids. Trimming removed 4 bases from V and 4 bases from J; junction bases left unmatched: 5. For the CDR3, the DNA is TGTGCCAGCAGCTCCCCTAGCGGGGGGAGAGAGACCCAGTACTTC. This translates into CASSSPSGGRETQYF.

The chain is built from TRBV19 and TRBJ1-2, with D perhaps matching TRBD1 (5 bases). The germline V and J ends were trimmed by 6 bases and 0 bases, with 14 bases remaining between them. The CDR3 has 15 residues. Looked up from germline, CDR1 is LNHDA and CDR2 is SQIVND (reference sequence). The CDR3 sequence: CASSHPRAANYGYTF. CDR3 sequence (DNA): TGTGCCAGTAGCCACCCCAGGGCTGCTAACTATGGCTACACCTTC.

This chain links TRBV20-1 with TRBJ2-7, with 9 bases aligning to TRBD2. CDR1 DFQATT and CDR2 SNEGSKA come from the germline V gene (reference sequence). The V segment lost 3 bases and the J segment 2 bases; nucleotides outside the gene matches: 11. The CDR3 totals 16 residues. The DNA for the CDR3 is TGCAGTGCTAGTGGTTTATTAGCGGGGGTAACCTACGAGCAGTACTTC. Translated, it gives CSASGLLAGVTYEQYF.

CDR3 nucleotide sequence: TGTGCCAGCAGGCGTACAGGGGACGGCACAGATACGCAGTATTTT. The encoded protein is CASRRTGDGTDTQYF. The V and J genes are TRBV7-9 and TRBJ2-3; 7 bases are shared with TRBD1. The CDR3 is 15 amino acids. Germline-derived CDR1 and CDR2 are SEHNR and FQNEAQ (reference sequence). V was clipped by 6 bases and J by 1 base; unmatched bases: 7.

The chain links TRBV4-2 to TRBJ2-3; TRBD2 aligns across 10 bases. The CDR3 has 17 amino acids. V was clipped by 5 bases and J by 6 bases; unmatched bases: 14. From germline, CDR1 is LGHNA and CDR2 YNFKEQ. The DNA for the CDR3 is TGTGCCAGCAGCACACCGGGACTAGCGCCGCCGGGGGATACGCAGTATTTT. This gives the protein CASSTPGLAPPGDTQYF.

Only a few counts were recorded for this clone. The chain joins TRBV6-1 to TRBJ2-7; the D is unclear. Trimming pared 2 bases from V and 3 bases from J, leaving 5 bases between. In germline, CDR1 is MNHNS, CDR2 SASEGT. The CDR3 sequence is 12 residues long. CDR3 nucleotides: TGTGCCAGCAGTGAATACAGCTACGAGCAGTACTTC. This sequence encodes CASSEYSYEQYF.

The rearrangement links TRBV2 to TRBJ1-5; 7 bases are shared with TRBD1. Germline lookup yields CDR1 SNHLY and CDR2 FYNNEI. This CDR3 is built from 14 residues. With V trimmed by 4 bases and J by 5 bases, 5 bases remained unmatched. The CDR3 region has the DNA TGTGCCAGCAGTGCTCAAACAGGGGATCAGCCCCAGCATTTT. Its translation is CASSAQTGDQPQHF.

The genes are TRBV2 and TRBJ2-1, with 14 positions matching TRBD2. The V gene's germline CDR1 is SNHLY and CDR2 FYNNEI. The trim removed 8 bases at V and 0 bases at J, leaving 9 bases unmatched. The length of the CDR3 is 18 residues. The CDR3 coding sequence is TGTGCCAGCCGGAAGAGACTAGCGGGAGGGTCCTCCTACAATGAGCAGTTCTTC. This encodes CASRKRLAGGSSYNEQFF.

The chain employs TRBV3-1 (or the pseudogene TRBV3-2) and TRBJ2-7; TRBD2 agrees at 10 bases. Germline V lookup: CDR1 LGHDT, CDR2 YNNKEL (reference sequence). The V and J ends lost 1 base and 11 bases, in that order; junction bases with no gene match: 5. This CDR3 has 13 amino acids. CDR3 sequence (DNA): TGTGCCAGCAGCCAAGGGCTAGCGGGAGAGAAGTACTTC. This sequence encodes CASSQGLAGEKYF.